The 28 T cell receptor beta chains below were found in one sample sequenced in a study of blood T cell repertoires in COVID-19 (dated by TCRdb to 2019 to 2021). The library relied on the immunoSEQ multiplex PCR assay. Sourced from immuneACCESS, this table was stored by TCRdb with only in-frame sequences that have V and J called. A share of the clones is absent; for the studies checked, an unresolved V gene accounts for under half, and the remainder has no known explanation. The sample data list roughly 87,000 clones, and around 85% of these were observed just once. The leading ten clones occupy 3% to 3.5% of the sample. Source material: peripheral blood. The origin of the receptors is a woman of 80 years or more with COVID-19, enrolled during active disease.

This rearrangement joins TRBV4-2 to TRBJ2-7, with TRBD2 matching over 13 bases. There are 15 residues in the CDR3. V trimming: 4 bases; J trimming: 7 bases; junction bases outside the gene matches: 7. The V gene's germline CDR1 is LGHNA and CDR2 YNFKEQ. Here the CDR3 reads CASSPGTSGIREQYF. For the CDR3, the DNA is TGTGCCAGCAGCCCTGGGACTAGCGGGATCCGGGAGCAGTACTTC.

This clone was seen only a few times. The chain has TRBV27 and TRBJ2-3, with TRBD1 identical over 7 bases. The CDR3 runs to 15 residues. The V and J ends lost 5 bases and 8 bases, in that order; junction bases with no gene match: 13. Germline V gene data show CDR1 as MNHEY and CDR2 as SMNVEV (reference sequence). Here the CDR3 DNA reads TGTGCCAGCAGTCAAAGGGGCAGGACAGGCGGTACGCAGTATTTT. It codes for CASSQRGRTGGTQYF.

This clone appeared a few times. The chain uses TRBV24-1 and TRBJ1-2; D gene ambiguous. Germline V gene data show CDR1 as KGHDR and CDR2 as SFDVKD. The CDR3 sequence is 12 residues long. V was cut by 4 bases and J by 1 base, with 3 bases left in between. The CDR3, as DNA: TGTGCCACCAGTGACGTTAACTATGGCTACACCTTC. Translation gives CATSDVNYGYTF.

The chain employs TRBV11-2 and TRBJ1-1, with D perhaps TRBD1 (5 bases). The V and J ends lost 5 bases and 11 bases respectively, with 18 bases between them. The CDR3 runs to 13 residues. CDR1 is SGHAT, CDR2 FQNNGV, per germline. The CDR3 nucleotides read TGTGCCAGCAGCGACCGGGACGGGCGGGATGCTTTCTTT. Encoded protein: CASSDRDGRDAFF.

J is TRBJ2-7 and V is TRBV12-3 or TRBV12-4, with 8 nucleotides matching TRBD1. V was pared by 6 bases and J by 4 bases, with 5 bases of the junction left unmatched. This CDR3 spans 13 amino acids. The CDR3 is CASRRTGYYEQYF. CDR3 DNA: TGTGCCAGCAGAAGGACAGGGTATTACGAGCAGTACTTC.

This clone has just a few counts. The rearrangement links TRBV7-2 to TRBJ1-2; TRBD1 aligns across 7 bases. The trim removed 5 bases at V and 3 bases at J, leaving 6 bases unmatched. Germline V gives CDR1 SGHTA, CDR2 FQGNSA. CDR3 length equals 14 residues. The CDR3 region is CASSQQGSDYGYTF. CDR3 in DNA: TGTGCCAGCAGCCAACAGGGGAGTGACTATGGCTACACCTTC.

This chain joins TRBV5-6 and TRBJ1-5; 8 bases fit TRBD1. This CDR3 contains 19 residues. With V trimmed by 1 base and J by 0 bases, 12 bases remained unmatched. Germline values: CDR1 SGHDT, CDR2 YYEEEE. The CDR3 sequence: CASSLTSGGAILSNQPQHF. DNA for the CDR3: TGTGCCAGCAGCTTGACGTCAGGGGGCGCGATTCTTAGCAATCAGCCCCAGCATTTT.

This chain links TRBV30 with TRBJ2-3; TRBD2 matches at 9 bases. Germline V gives CDR1 GTSNPN, CDR2 SVGIG (reference sequence). CDR3 length: 14 residues. V shed 4 bases and J 7 bases; nucleotides not matched to a gene: 9. The CDR3 loop is CAWNIGGRANTQYF. CDR3 nucleotides: TGTGCCTGGAATATAGGCGGGAGGGCCAATACGCAGTATTTT. Together with reference TRBV30 and TRBJ2-3, the CDR3 gives the full variable domain: SQTIHQWPATLVQPVGSPLSLECTVEGTSNPNLYWYRQAAGRGLQLLFYSVGIGQISSEVPQNLSASRPQDRQFILSSKKLLLSDSGFYLCAWNIGGRANTQYFGPGTRLTVL.

The rearrangement links TRBV11-2 to TRBJ2-2; the D gene is possibly TRBD2 (5 bases). V was shortened by 5 bases and J by 3 bases, with 13 bases between the two germline ends. From germline, CDR1 is SGHAT and CDR2 FQNNGV. This CDR3 spans 15 amino acids. The CDR3 is CASSPGFLDTGELFF. DNA for the CDR3: TGTGCCAGCAGCCCGGGGTTTTTGGACACCGGGGAGCTGTTTTTT.

The gene calls are TRBV3-1 (or the pseudogene TRBV3-2) and TRBJ2-3; 10 bases are a match to TRBD2. Trimming cost V 4 bases and J 5 bases; bases outside gene matches: 3. Germline loops: CDR1 LGHDT, CDR2 YNNKEL (reference sequence). This CDR3 has 14 amino acids. CDR3 sequence: CASSPLAGQDTQYF. The CDR3 DNA reads as TGTGCCAGCAGCCCACTAGCGGGACAAGATACGCAGTATTTT.

The V gene is TRBV18, the J gene TRBJ1-4; no reliable D call. V was shortened by 0 bases and J by 8 bases, with 10 bases between the two germline ends. CDR1 and CDR2 from the germline V gene are KGHSH and LQKENI. This CDR3 has 14 residues. CDR3 in amino acids: CASSPPEGREKLFF. The CDR3 coding sequence is TGTGCCAGCTCACCACCGGAAGGCAGGGAAAAACTGTTTTTT.

The V and J genes are TRBV7-9 and TRBJ2-2; TRBD2 matches 14 bases. The V and J ends lost 3 bases and 7 bases, in that order; junction bases with no gene match: 7. Germline CDR1 reads SEHNR; CDR2 reads FQNEAQ (reference sequence). This CDR3 comprises 17 residues. The CDR3 reads CASSLGGLAGAFGELFF. The CDR3 nucleotides are TGTGCCAGCAGCTTGGGGGGACTAGCGGGAGCGTTCGGGGAGCTGTTTTTT.

V is TRBV30 and J is TRBJ2-7, with D maybe TRBD2 (5 bases). The CDR3 contains 14 residues. Germline CDR1 and CDR2: GTSNPN and SVGIG (reference sequence). V lost 4 bases and J lost 4, with 17 bases in between. The CDR3: CAWTPRETSYEQYF. CDR3 nucleotides: TGTGCCTGGACTCCTAGGGAGACAAGTTACGAGCAGTACTTC. Using reference TRBV30 and TRBJ2-7 for the parts outside the CDR3, the full variable domain is SQTIHQWPATLVQPVGSPLSLECTVEGTSNPNLYWYRQAAGRGLQLLFYSVGIGQISSEVPQNLSASRPQDRQFILSSKKLLLSDSGFYLCAWTPRETSYEQYFGPGTRLTVT.

J is TRBJ1-3 and V is TRBV10-3; D is perhaps TRBD1 (5 bases). V lost 0 bases and J 1 base, leaving 7 bases between the germline ends. Germline assignment: CDR1 ENHRY and CDR2 SYGVKD. This CDR3 has 15 amino acids. Written as DNA, the CDR3 is TGTGCCATCAGTGAGTCGTCAGGGTCTGGAAACACCATATATTTT. It is translated as CAISESSGSGNTIYF.

This clone was recorded only once. This chain's CDR3 is CAWSRENTEAFF. CDR3 nucleotide sequence: TGTGCCTGGAGCAGGGAGAACACTGAAGCTTTCTTT. The rearrangement joins TRBV30 to TRBJ1-1, with D perhaps TRBD1 (5 bases). CDR3 length: 12 residues. The V gene lost 3 bases and the J gene lost 1 base, with 6 bases spanning the gap. CDR1 GTSNPN and CDR2 SVGIG come from the germline V gene (reference sequence).

The chain is built from TRBV1 and TRBJ1-6. TRBV1 is a recognized pseudogene. The CDR3 contains 17 residues. The CDR3 sequence: CTSSQTGLALYNSPLHF. The CDR3 DNA is TGCACCAGCAGCCAAACGGGATTAGCGCTCTATAATTCACCCCTCCACTTT.

This rearrangement joins TRBV7-3 to TRBJ1-2; D is perhaps TRBD1 (5 bases). Per germline, CDR1 SGHTA and CDR2 FQGTGA. This CDR3 has 16 amino acids. V was pared by 1 base and J by 5 bases, with 17 bases between. CDR3 residues: CASSLMGGSLGYGYTF. CDR3 nucleotide sequence: TGTGCCAGCAGCTTAATGGGGGGTTCCCTAGGGTATGGCTACACCTTC.

The rearrangement joins TRBV28 to TRBJ2-2; 9 bases line up with TRBD2. The V and J ends lost 10 bases and 4 bases, in that order; junction bases with no gene match: 7. The CDR3 has 14 residues. Germline CDR1 and CDR2: MDHEN and SYDVKM. The CDR3 loop is CATPGLAGTGELFF. The CDR3 region has the DNA TGTGCCACTCCGGGACTAGCCGGCACCGGGGAGCTGTTTTTT.

V usage is TRBV2 and J usage is TRBJ2-1; 7 bases map to TRBD2. V gave up 7 bases and J gave up 0 bases; unmatched junction bases: 9. This CDR3 contains 16 residues. The V gene's germline CDR1 is SNHLY and CDR2 FYNNEI. The CDR3 region is CASISDAGDSYNEQFF. The CDR3 bases are TGTGCCAGCATATCAGATGCGGGAGACTCCTACAATGAGCAGTTCTTC.

V is TRBV5-5 and J is TRBJ1-3; 7 nucleotides agree with TRBD1. V dropped 2 bases and J dropped 4; count of bases not matched to a gene: 6. The CDR3 contains 15 residues. Per the germline V gene, CDR1 is SGHKS and CDR2 is YYEKEE (reference sequence). The CDR3 coding sequence is TGTGCCAGCAGCTTCGTGACAGGGTTCGGAAACACCATATATTTT. Translating gives CASSFVTGFGNTIYF.

The chain uses TRBV27 and TRBJ1-6; the D gene is possibly TRBD1 (6 bases). This CDR3 has 17 residues. V was pared by 3 bases and J by 0 bases, with 12 bases between. Germline CDR1 is MNHEY and CDR2 is SMNVEV (reference sequence). Here the CDR3 DNA reads TGTGCCAGCAGTTTGGTCCAGGGGAGCTCCTATAATTCACCCCTCCACTTT. Translating gives CASSLVQGSSYNSPLHF.

V is TRBV28 and J is TRBJ2-7, with 8 bases aligning to TRBD2. Germline lookup yields CDR1 MDHEN and CDR2 SYDVKM. J was trimmed by 4 bases and V by 5 bases; bases with no gene match: 10. The CDR3 totals 15 residues. This CDR3 reads CASSLIAGWYYEQYF. Here the CDR3 DNA reads TGTGCCAGCAGTCTCATAGCGGGATGGTATTACGAGCAGTACTTC.

This chain connects TRBV6-1 to TRBJ2-7; D gene ambiguous. The CDR3 sequence is 16 residues long. V lost 4 bases and J lost 2, with 18 bases in between. Germline V gene sequence: CDR1 MNHNS, CDR2 SASEGT. The chain's CDR3 is CASSGAPIWVPYEQYF. CDR3 DNA: TGTGCCAGCAGTGGGGCGCCCATATGGGTCCCCTACGAGCAGTACTTC.

The V and J genes are TRBV10-3 and TRBJ2-2; D unresolved. The germline V gene has CDR1 ENHRY and CDR2 SYGVKD. V lost 0 bases to trimming and J lost 1 base, with 9 bases between them. This CDR3 is built from 16 residues. The CDR3 DNA reads TGTGCCATCAGTGAGTCGGGTAGCCTGAACACCGGGGAGCTGTTTTTT. Protein sequence: CAISESGSLNTGELFF.

The CDR3 here is CASTFLDTQYF. CDR3 coding DNA: TGTGCCAGCACCTTCCTCGATACGCAGTATTTT. This chain uses TRBV28 with TRBJ2-3; D is unclear. Trimming cost V 7 bases and J 6 bases, with 8 bases left between them. Germline values: CDR1 MDHEN, CDR2 SYDVKM. CDR3 length: 11 residues.

The chain has TRBV4-1 and TRBJ2-7, with TRBD2 matching 11 bases. V trimming: 0 bases; J trimming: 2 bases; junction bases outside the gene matches: 15. This CDR3 comprises 20 residues. Germline V lookup: CDR1 MGHRA, CDR2 YSYEKL. CDR3 bases: TGCGCCAGCAGCCAAGAGCGAGTACTAGCGGGAGCGAGTCACCCCTACGAGCAGTACTTC. It codes for CASSQERVLAGASHPYEQYF.

J is TRBJ2-6 and V is TRBV30; 11 bases are shared with TRBD2. With V trimmed by 0 bases and J by 2 bases, 9 bases remained unmatched. The CDR3 extends over 19 amino acids. The germline gives CDR1 GTSNPN, CDR2 SVGIG (reference sequence). As DNA, the CDR3 is TGTGCCTGGAGTGTACGAGGTAGCGGGGGGGCTACTGGGGCCAACGTCCTGACTTTC. This codes for CAWSVRGSGGATGANVLTF.

The genes are TRBV9 and TRBJ2-6; tentatively, D is TRBD2 (7 bases). Between the trimmed V and J ends, which lost 0 bases and 3 bases, there was a span of 10 bases. Germline CDR1 and CDR2: SGDLS and YYNGEE. This CDR3 region has 16 residues. The CDR3: CASSVVGGGGANVLTF. CDR3 DNA sequence: TGTGCCAGCAGCGTAGTGGGAGGGGGTGGGGCCAACGTCCTGACTTTC.